One and the same sample provided the 20 T cell receptor beta chains below, sequenced in a study of beta chain features in type 1 diabetes. The isolated RNA, all of it, was reverse transcribed, so expressed TCRB transcripts were what got sequenced. Sequencing was performed with immunoSEQ multiplex PCR; in TCRdb, only in-frame clones are kept and a portion is missing. Of about 150,000 clones detected, 11% appear once; the ten largest clones hold under 2.5%. Material: central memory CD4+ T cells from blood. Every receptor here comes from a man aged 18-30 years in good health.

This clone turned up a few times. This sequence joins TRBV18 and TRBJ1-5; tentative D call: TRBD1 (6 bases). CDR1 and CDR2 (germline): KGHSH, LQKENI. The length of the CDR3 is 13 residues. V was clipped by 1 base and J by 5 bases, with 6 bases between them. CDR3 sequence (DNA): TGTGCCAGCTCACCACAGGGGGATCAGCCCCAGCATTTT. Its protein is CASSPQGDQPQHF.

This clone was seen a handful of times. The chain uses TRBV29-1 and TRBJ1-2; 7 nucleotides line up with TRBD1. Germline trimming cut 3 bases from V and 1 base from J; bases unmatched to any gene: 2. The CDR3 spans 13 residues. Germline values: CDR1 SQVTM, CDR2 ANQGSEA. Here the CDR3 DNA reads TGCAGCGTTGAGGGACAGATTAACTATGGCTACACCTTC. Protein product: CSVEGQINYGYTF.

A few counts support this clone. The chain links TRBV14 to TRBJ2-1; 7 nucleotides agree with TRBD2. CDR3 length equals 12 residues. Germline lookup yields CDR1 SGHDN and CDR2 FVKESK. The J segment lost 16 bases and the V segment lost 4 bases, leaving 10 bases of the junction unmatched. CDR3 DNA: TGTGCCAGCAGCCTAACCGGGACTAATCTATTCTTC. Translated: CASSLTGTNLFF.

There are a few counts of this clone. This chain uses TRBV7-9 with TRBJ2-3, with 8 bases fitting TRBD1. Trimming at V came to 3 bases and at J to 4 bases, leaving 9 bases not matched to a gene. The CDR3 is 16 residues long. Germline CDR1 and CDR2: SEHNR and FQNEAQ (reference sequence). CDR3 in DNA: TGTGCCAGCAGCTTCTTTGGGACAGGTCCCGCAGATACGCAGTATTTT. Translating gives CASSFFGTGPADTQYF.

The chain carries TRBV28 and TRBJ2-5; tentatively, D is TRBD2 (6 bases). Germline CDR1 MDHEN, CDR2 SYDVKM. Trimming pared 6 bases from V and 2 bases from J, leaving 22 bases between. CDR3 size: 17 residues. The CDR3 coding sequence is TGTGCCAGCAGCCCTCCCCGGGGACTCTCACGACAAGAGACCCAGTACTTC. Protein product: CASSPPRGLSRQETQYF. The entire variable domain, with the rest obtained from reference TRBV28 and TRBJ2-5, is as follows: DVKVTQSSRYLVKRTGEKVFLECVQDMDHENMFWYRQDPGLGLRLIYFSYDVKMKEKGDIPEGYSVSREKKERFSLILESASTNQTSMYLCASSPPRGLSRQETQYFGPGTRLLVL.

This chain connects TRBV15 to TRBJ1-2, with 8 bases that match TRBD1. Germline V gene data show CDR1 as LNHNV and CDR2 as YYDKDF (reference sequence). J was trimmed by 6 bases and V by 2 bases; bases with no gene match: 5. This CDR3 comprises 14 residues. CDR3 sequence: CATSRYRGSDGYTF. DNA of the CDR3: TGTGCCACCAGCAGATACAGGGGGTCCGATGGCTACACCTTC.

The V gene is TRBV14, the J gene TRBJ2-5, with D maybe TRBD2 (6 bases). V lost 5 bases and J lost 3, with 16 bases in between. This CDR3 has 15 amino acids. Germline V gene sequence: CDR1 SGHDN, CDR2 FVKESK. CDR3 in amino acids: CASSDLGLQEETQYF. The CDR3 region has the DNA TGTGCCAGCAGCGACCTGGGACTCCAAGAAGAGACCCAGTACTTC.

This clone was detected a few times. V and J are TRBV7-2 and TRBJ1-2; D may be TRBD1 (5 bases). V dropped 2 bases and J dropped 4 bases, with 20 bases sitting between them. Germline V gene sequence: CDR1 SGHTA, CDR2 FQGNSA. CDR3 length equals 17 residues. CDR3 region: CASSLRNTGEHFYGYTF. The DNA of the CDR3 is TGTGCCAGCAGCTTACGAAATACAGGAGAACATTTCTATGGCTACACCTTC.

The chain has TRBV6-6 and TRBJ2-1, with D possibly being TRBD2 (5 bases). The CDR3 is made up of 11 amino acids. V was cut by 7 bases and J by 8 bases, with 9 bases left in between. From germline, CDR1 is MNHNY and CDR2 SVGAGI (reference sequence). CDR3 coding DNA: TGTGCCAGCACCCAGAGGGATGAGCAGTTCTTC. Its translation: CASTQRDEQFF.

V is TRBV14 and J is TRBJ1-2; 7 bases are a match to TRBD1. Trimming at V came to 4 bases and at J to 4 bases, leaving 6 bases not matched to a gene. Germline V lookup: CDR1 SGHDN, CDR2 FVKESK. This CDR3 has 14 residues. The CDR3 sequence: CASSPFPGGYGYTF. CDR3 DNA sequence: TGTGCCAGCAGCCCGTTCCCAGGGGGCTATGGCTACACCTTC.

V usage is TRBV30 and J usage is TRBJ1-5; the match to TRBD1 covers 7 bases. The CDR3 length is 12 residues. Germline V gene lookup returns CDR1 GTSNPN and CDR2 SVGIG (reference sequence). V gave up 5 bases and J gave up 5 bases; unmatched junction bases: 3. The CDR3 DNA reads as TGTGCCTGGGCAGGGGGGGATCAGCCCCAGCATTTT. Its protein product is CAWAGGDQPQHF.

This clone has a handful of counts. The DNA for the CDR3 is TGTGCCTGGAGCGCAGGGGTTTGGGGGCGCGAGCAGTACTTC. Its protein is CAWSAGVWGREQYF. The chain uses TRBV30 and TRBJ2-7, with TRBD1 as a possible D gene (6 bases). There are 14 residues in the CDR3. V lost 3 bases and J 6 bases, leaving 18 bases between the germline ends. The germline V gene has CDR1 GTSNPN and CDR2 SVGIG (reference sequence).

This clone was observed a handful of times. This chain connects TRBV5-4 to TRBJ2-7, with D perhaps matching TRBD1 or TRBD2 (5 bases each). Germline loops: CDR1 SGHNT, CDR2 YYREEE (reference sequence). The CDR3 has 15 amino acids. The V gene lost 6 bases and the J gene lost 2 bases, with 18 bases spanning the gap. This CDR3 is CASTFGSPGPYEQYF. In DNA, the CDR3 is TGTGCCAGCACTTTTGGAAGTCCGGGGCCCTACGAGCAGTACTTC.

By sample share, this clone is medium-sized. Other DNA variants within this sample encode the same CDR3. V and J are TRBV7-8 and TRBJ1-1; tentatively, D is TRBD1 (5 bases). This CDR3 has 13 residues. Germline V gene data show CDR1 as SGHVS and CDR2 as FQNEAQ. The germline V and J ends were trimmed by 2 bases and 4 bases, with 8 bases remaining between them. CDR3 residues: CASSLTGGTEAFF. CDR3 bases: TGTGCCAGCAGCTTAACAGGCGGCACTGAAGCTTTCTTT.

CDR3 nucleotides: TGTGCCAGCACGAAACAGGGCGGGCACGAGCAGTACTTC. It is translated as CASTKQGGHEQYF. This chain uses TRBV6-5 with TRBJ2-7; TRBD1 might be the D (6 bases). The germline gives CDR1 MNHEY, CDR2 SVGAGI. V was trimmed by 7 bases and J by 5 bases, leaving 15 bases between them. This CDR3 has 13 residues.

The chain carries TRBV4-3 and TRBJ2-5; D call uncertain. Trimming cost V 0 bases and J 6 bases, with 8 bases left between them. This CDR3 is 13 amino acids long. CDR1 and CDR2 (germline): LGHNA, YSLEER. This CDR3 reads CASSQESRQTQYF. CDR3 coding DNA: TGCGCCAGCAGCCAAGAATCTCGGCAGACCCAGTACTTC.

The chain uses TRBV11-3 and TRBJ2-1; 13 bases are shared with TRBD2. The length of the CDR3 is 17 residues. The V gene's germline CDR1 is SGHNT and CDR2 YENEEA. The J segment lost 4 bases and the V segment lost 6 bases, leaving 9 bases of the junction unmatched. The CDR3 DNA reads TGTGCCAGCAGTCTCAGACTAGCGGGAGGAAGGTACAATGAGCAGTTCTTC. Residues: CASSLRLAGGRYNEQFF.

The chain recombines TRBV6-6 with TRBJ1-4; D is unresolved. Germline assignment: CDR1 MNHNY and CDR2 SVGAGI (reference sequence). V lost 6 bases to trimming and J lost 13 bases, with 15 bases between them. The CDR3 runs 12 residues. CDR3 residues: CASSQISWGLFF. For the CDR3, the DNA is TGTGCCAGCAGCCAGATCAGCTGGGGACTGTTTTTT.

V is TRBV28 and J is TRBJ1-2, with D possibly being TRBD1 (5 bases). Trimming cost V 1 base and J 7 bases, with 10 bases left between them. The V gene's germline CDR1 is MDHEN and CDR2 SYDVKM. This CDR3 spans 13 amino acids. The CDR3 DNA follows: TGTGCCAGCAGTTTATCGGGGGAGGGTGGCTACACCTTC. Translated, it gives CASSLSGEGGYTF.

The rearrangement uses TRBV19 and TRBJ1-2, with D possibly TRBD1 on 6 matching bases. Germline CDR1 LNHDA, CDR2 SQIVND (reference sequence). The CDR3 contains 14 residues. The V and J ends lost 5 bases and 8 bases respectively, with 18 bases between them. The CDR3 DNA reads as TGTGCCAGTAGTCGTCAACAGGACCAGGGGGGCTACACCTTC. Its translation is CASSRQQDQGGYTF.